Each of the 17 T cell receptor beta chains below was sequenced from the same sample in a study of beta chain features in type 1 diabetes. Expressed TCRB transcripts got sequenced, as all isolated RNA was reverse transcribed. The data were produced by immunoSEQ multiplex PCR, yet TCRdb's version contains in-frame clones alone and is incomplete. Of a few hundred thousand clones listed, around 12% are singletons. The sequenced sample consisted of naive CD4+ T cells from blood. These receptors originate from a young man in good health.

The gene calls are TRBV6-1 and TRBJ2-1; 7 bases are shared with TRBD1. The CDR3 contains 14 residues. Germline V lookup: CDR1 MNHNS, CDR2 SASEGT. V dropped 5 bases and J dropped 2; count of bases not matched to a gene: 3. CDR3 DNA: TGTGCCAGCAGTCCCCAGGGGGCCTACAATGAGCAGTTCTTC. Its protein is CASSPQGAYNEQFF.

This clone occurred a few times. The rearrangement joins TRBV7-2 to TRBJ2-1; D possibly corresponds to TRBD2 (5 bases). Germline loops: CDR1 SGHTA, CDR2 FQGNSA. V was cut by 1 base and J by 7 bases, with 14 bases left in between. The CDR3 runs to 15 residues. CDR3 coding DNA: TGTGCCAGCAGCTTAGTAGCCCGCCCGGGGAATGAGCAGTTCTTC. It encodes CASSLVARPGNEQFF.

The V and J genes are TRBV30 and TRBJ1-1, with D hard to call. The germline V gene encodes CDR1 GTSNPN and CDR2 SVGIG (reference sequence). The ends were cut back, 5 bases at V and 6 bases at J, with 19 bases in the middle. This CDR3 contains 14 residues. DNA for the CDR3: TGTGCCTGGGCTCGTAGAGGAGTAGGCGCTGAAGCTTTCTTT. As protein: CAWARRGVGAEAFF.

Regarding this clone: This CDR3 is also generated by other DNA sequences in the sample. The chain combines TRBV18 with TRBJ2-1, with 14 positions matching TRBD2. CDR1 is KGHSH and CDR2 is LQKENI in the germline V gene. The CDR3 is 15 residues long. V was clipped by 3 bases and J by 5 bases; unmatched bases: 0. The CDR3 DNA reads TGTGCCAGCTCACCGGGACTAGCGGGGGACAATGAGCAGTTCTTC. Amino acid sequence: CASSPGLAGDNEQFF.

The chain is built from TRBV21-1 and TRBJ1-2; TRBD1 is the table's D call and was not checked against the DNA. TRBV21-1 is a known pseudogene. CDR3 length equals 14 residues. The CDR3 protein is CASSKRPGNYGYTF. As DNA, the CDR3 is TGTGCCAGCAGCAAACGTCCAGGAAACTATGGCTACACCTTC.

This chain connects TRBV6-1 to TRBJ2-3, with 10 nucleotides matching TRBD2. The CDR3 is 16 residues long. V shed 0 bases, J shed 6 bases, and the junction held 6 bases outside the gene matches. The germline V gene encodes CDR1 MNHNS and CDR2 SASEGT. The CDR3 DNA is TGTGCCAGCAGTGAAGCGATCACTAGCGGGGACGATACGCAGTATTTT. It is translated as CASSEAITSGDDTQYF.

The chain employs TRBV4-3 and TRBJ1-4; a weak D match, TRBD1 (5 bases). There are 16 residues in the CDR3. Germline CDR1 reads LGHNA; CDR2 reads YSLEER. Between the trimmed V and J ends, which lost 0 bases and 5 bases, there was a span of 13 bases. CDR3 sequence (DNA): TGCGCCAGCAGCCAAGATCGAGGACACCCAAATGAAAAACTGTTTTTT. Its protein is CASSQDRGHPNEKLFF.

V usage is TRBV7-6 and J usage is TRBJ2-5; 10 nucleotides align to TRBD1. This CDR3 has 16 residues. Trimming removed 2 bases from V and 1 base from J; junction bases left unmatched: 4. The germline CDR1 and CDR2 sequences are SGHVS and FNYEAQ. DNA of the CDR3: TGTGCCAGCAGCTTAATGGGACAGGGGCTCCAAGAGACCCAGTACTTC. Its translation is CASSLMGQGLQETQYF.

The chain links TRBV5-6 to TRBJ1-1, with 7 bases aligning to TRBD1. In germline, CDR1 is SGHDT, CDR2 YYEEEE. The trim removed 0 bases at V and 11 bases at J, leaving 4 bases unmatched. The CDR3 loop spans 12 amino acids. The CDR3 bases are TGTGCCAGCAGCTTGGCCGGGACAGCGGCTTTCTTT. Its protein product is CASSLAGTAAFF. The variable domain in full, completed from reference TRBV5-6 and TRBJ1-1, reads DAGVTQSPTHLIKTRGQQVTLRCSPKSGHDTVSWYQQALGQGPQFIFQYYEEEERQRGNFPDRFSGHQFPNYSSELNVNALLLGDSALYLCASSLAGTAAFFGQGTRLTVV.

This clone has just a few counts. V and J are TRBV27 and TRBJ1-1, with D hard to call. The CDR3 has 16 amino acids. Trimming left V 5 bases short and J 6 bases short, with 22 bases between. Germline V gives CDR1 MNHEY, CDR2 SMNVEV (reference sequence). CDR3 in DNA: TGTGCCAGCAGTCTCCGTGGTGCGGCAATCAGTTCTGAAGCTTTCTTT. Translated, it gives CASSLRGAAISSEAFF.

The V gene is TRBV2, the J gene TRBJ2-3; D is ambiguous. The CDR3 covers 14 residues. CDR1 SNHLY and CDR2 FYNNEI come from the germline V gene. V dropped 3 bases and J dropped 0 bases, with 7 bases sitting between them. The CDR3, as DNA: TGTGCCAGCAGTGATGCGCTAAGCACAGATACGCAGTATTTT. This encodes CASSDALSTDTQYF.

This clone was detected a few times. The CDR3 reads CASSFDGLNTEAFF. The CDR3 nucleotides are TGTGCCAGCAGCTTCGACGGGTTGAACACTGAAGCTTTCTTT. V gene TRBV7-3 combines with J gene TRBJ1-1, with no clear D. The CDR3 has 14 residues. V was cut by 3 bases and J by 0 bases, with 8 bases left in between. Germline-derived CDR1 and CDR2 are SGHTA and FQGTGA.

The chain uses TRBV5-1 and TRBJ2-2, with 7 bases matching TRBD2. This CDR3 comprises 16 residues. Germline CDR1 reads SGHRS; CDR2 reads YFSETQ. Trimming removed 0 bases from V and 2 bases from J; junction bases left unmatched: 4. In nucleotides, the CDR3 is TGCGCCAGCAGCTTGGTCGAGACTAGCAACACCGGGGAGCTGTTTTTT. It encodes CASSLVETSNTGELFF. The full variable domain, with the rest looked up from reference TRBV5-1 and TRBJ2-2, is KAGVTQTPRYLIKTRGQQVTLSCSPISGHRSVSWYQQTPGQGLQFLFEYFSETQRNKGNFPGRFSGRQFSNSRSEMNVSTLELGDSALYLCASSLVETSNTGELFFGEGSRLTVL.

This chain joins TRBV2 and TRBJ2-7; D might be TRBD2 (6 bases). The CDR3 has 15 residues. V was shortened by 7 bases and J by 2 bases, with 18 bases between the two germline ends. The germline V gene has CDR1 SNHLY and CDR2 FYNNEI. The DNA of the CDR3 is TGTGCCAGCAACCCCGAGGCGGGACCCACCTACGAGCAGTACTTC. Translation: CASNPEAGPTYEQYF.

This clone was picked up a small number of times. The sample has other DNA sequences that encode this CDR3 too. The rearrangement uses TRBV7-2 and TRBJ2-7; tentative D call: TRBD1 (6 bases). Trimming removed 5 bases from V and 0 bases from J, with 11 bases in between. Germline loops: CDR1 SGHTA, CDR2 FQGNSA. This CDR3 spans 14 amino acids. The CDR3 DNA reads TGTGCCAGCAGCCCAGACAGGCTCTCCTACGAGCAGTACTTC. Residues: CASSPDRLSYEQYF.

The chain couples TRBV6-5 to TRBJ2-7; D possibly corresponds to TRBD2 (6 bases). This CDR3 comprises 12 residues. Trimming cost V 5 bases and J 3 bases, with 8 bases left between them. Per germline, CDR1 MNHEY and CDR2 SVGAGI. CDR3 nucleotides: TGTGCCAGCAGTGAAGCGGGCTACGAGCAGTACTTC. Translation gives CASSEAGYEQYF.

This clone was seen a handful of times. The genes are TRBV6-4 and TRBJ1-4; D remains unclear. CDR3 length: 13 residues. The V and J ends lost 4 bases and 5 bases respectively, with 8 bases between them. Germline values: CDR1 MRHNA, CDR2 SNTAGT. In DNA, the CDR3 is TGTGCCAGCAGTGGAAGAGAGAATGAAAAACTGTTTTTT. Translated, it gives CASSGRENEKLFF.